This T cell receptor beta chain was sequenced for a study of blood T cell repertoires in COVID-19. About the research overall: Sources were T cells, B-cell-depleted T cells, or PBMCs; the material itself was cDNA or gDNA.

Details on this clone: The sample carries other DNA sequences with the same CDR3.

Original analysis: Reference gene primer amplification yielded estimated nucleated cell counts. Only in-frame clones appear in the TCRdb table, and some are missing; sequencing was by immunoSEQ multiplex PCR. V, J and clone size are those of that table, while D and trimming were read from the DNA. Seen here are some 140,000 clones, approximately 78% observed once, and the top ten hold around 9.9%. Trimming cost V 4 bases and J 0 bases, with 13 bases left between them. Germline assignment: CDR1 MDHEN and CDR2 SYDVKM. The CDR3 length is 15 residues. Sequences were obtained from peripheral blood. This sequence joins TRBV28 and TRBJ2-7, with D perhaps matching TRBD2 (6 bases). The receptor was isolated from a man between 60 and 75 years old who had recovered from COVID-19. For the CDR3, the DNA is TGTGCCAGCAGTTCCCCCGGAGGGCCCTCCTACGAGCAGTACTTC. It is translated as CASSSPGGPSYEQYF.